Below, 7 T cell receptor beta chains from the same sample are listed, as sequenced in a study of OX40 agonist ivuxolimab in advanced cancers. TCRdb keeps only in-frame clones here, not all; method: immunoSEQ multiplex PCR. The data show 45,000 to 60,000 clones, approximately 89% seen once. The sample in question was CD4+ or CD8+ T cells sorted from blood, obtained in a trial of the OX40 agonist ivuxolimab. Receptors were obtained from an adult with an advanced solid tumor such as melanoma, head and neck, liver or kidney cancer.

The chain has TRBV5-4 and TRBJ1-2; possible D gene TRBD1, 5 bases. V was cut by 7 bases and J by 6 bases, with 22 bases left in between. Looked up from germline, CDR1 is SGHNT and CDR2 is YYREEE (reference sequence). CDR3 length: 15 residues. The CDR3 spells CASVTLGGREDGYTF. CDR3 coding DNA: TGTGCCAGCGTCACCCTTGGTGGCAGGGAAGATGGCTACACCTTC.

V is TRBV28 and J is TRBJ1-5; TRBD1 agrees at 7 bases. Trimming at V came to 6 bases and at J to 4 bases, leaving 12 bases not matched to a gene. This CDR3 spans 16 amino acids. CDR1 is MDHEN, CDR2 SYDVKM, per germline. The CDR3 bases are TGTGCCAGCAGCCTAAGGGGACAGCCCGTAAATCAGCCCCAGCATTTT. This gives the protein CASSLRGQPVNQPQHF. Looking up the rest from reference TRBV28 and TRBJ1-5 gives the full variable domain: DVKVTQSSRYLVKRTGEKVFLECVQDMDHENMFWYRQDPGLGLRLIYFSYDVKMKEKGDIPEGYSVSREKKERFSLILESASTNQTSMYLCASSLRGQPVNQPQHFGDGTRLSIL.

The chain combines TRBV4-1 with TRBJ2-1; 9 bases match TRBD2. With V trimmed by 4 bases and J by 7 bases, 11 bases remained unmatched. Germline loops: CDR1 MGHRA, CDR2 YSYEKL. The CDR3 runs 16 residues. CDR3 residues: CASSPLSGSSENEQFF. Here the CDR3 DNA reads TGCGCCAGCAGCCCTCTTAGCGGGAGCTCAGAGAATGAGCAGTTCTTC.

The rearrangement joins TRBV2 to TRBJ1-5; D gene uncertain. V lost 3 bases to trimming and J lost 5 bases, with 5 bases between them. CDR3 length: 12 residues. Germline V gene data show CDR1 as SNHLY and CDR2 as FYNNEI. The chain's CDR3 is CASSDWDQPQHF. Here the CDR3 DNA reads TGTGCCAGCAGTGATTGGGATCAGCCCCAGCATTTT.

The CDR3 here is CASSQESRPEAFF. The CDR3, as DNA: TGCGCCAGCAGCCAAGAAAGCAGGCCTGAAGCTTTCTTT. This chain links TRBV4-1 with TRBJ1-1; D gene uncertain. Germline V CDR1 and CDR2: MGHRA, YSYEKL. CDR3 size: 13 residues. Trimming cost V 0 bases and J 6 bases, with 8 bases left between them.

CDR3 residues: CAWSLRTVSYEQYF. DNA for the CDR3: TGTGCCTGGAGTCTAAGGACCGTCTCCTACGAGCAGTACTTC. The rearrangement uses TRBV30 and TRBJ2-7; D gene uncertain. V was trimmed by 2 bases and J by 0 bases, leaving 11 bases between them. In germline, CDR1 is GTSNPN, CDR2 SVGIG (reference sequence). This CDR3 comprises 14 residues.

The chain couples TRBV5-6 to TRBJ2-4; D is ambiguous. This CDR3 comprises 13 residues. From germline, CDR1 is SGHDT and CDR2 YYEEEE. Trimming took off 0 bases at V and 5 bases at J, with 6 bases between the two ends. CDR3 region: CASSLVGENIQYF. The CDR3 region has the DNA TGTGCCAGCAGCTTGGTTGGGGAAAACATTCAGTACTTC.